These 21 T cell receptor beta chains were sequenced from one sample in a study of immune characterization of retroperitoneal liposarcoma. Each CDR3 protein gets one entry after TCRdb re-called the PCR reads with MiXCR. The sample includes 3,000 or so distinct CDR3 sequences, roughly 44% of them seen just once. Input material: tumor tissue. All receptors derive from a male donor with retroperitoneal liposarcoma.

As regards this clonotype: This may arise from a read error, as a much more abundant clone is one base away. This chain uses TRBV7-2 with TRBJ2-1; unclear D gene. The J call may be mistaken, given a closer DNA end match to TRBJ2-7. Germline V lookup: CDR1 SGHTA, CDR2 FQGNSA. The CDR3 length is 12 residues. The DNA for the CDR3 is TGTGCCAGCACCCTAGGATACAATGAGCAGTACTTC. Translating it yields CASTLGYNEQYF.

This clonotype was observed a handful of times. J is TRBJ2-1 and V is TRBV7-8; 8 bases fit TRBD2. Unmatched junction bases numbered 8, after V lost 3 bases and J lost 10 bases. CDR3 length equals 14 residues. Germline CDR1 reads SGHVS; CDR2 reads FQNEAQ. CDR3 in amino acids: CASSLTSVTYEQFF. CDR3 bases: TGTGCCAGCAGCTTGACTAGCGTCACCTACGAGCAGTTCTTC. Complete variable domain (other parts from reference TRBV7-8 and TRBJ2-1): GAGVSQSPRYKVAKRGQDVALRCDPISGHVSLFWYQQALGQGPEFLTYFQNEAQLDKSGLPSDRFFAERPEGSVSTLKIQRTQQEDSAVYLCASSLTSVTYEQFFGPGTRLTVL.

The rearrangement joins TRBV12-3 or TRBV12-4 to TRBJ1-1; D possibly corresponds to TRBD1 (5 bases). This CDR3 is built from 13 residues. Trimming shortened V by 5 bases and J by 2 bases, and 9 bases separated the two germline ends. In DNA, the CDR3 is TGTGCCAGCAGTAGACAGCGAAACACTGAAGCTTTCTTT. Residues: CASSRQRNTEAFF.

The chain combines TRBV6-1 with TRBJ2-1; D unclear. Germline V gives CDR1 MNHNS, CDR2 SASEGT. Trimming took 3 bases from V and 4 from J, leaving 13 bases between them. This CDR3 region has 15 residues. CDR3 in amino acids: CASSERRGLYNEQFF. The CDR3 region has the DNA TGTGCCAGCAGTGAGCGGCGTGGGCTTTACAATGAGCAGTTCTTC.

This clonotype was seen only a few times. The CDR3 region is CASSLDGTSGNIQYF. CDR3 coding DNA: TGTGCCAGCAGTCTTGACGGGACTAGCGGAAACATTCAGTACTTC. The genes are TRBV7-3 and TRBJ2-4, with 11 bases identical to TRBD2. The CDR3 runs to 15 residues. Per the germline V gene, CDR1 is SGHTA and CDR2 is FQGTGA. V shed 6 bases and J 6 bases; nucleotides not matched to a gene: 7.

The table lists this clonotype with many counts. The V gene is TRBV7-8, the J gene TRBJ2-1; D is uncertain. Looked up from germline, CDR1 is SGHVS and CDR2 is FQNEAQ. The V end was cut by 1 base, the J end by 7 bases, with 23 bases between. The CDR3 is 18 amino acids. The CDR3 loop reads CASSLVGLTPTKSNEQFF. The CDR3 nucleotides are TGTGCCAGCAGCTTAGTGGGTCTAACTCCGACCAAGTCAAATGAGCAGTTCTTC.

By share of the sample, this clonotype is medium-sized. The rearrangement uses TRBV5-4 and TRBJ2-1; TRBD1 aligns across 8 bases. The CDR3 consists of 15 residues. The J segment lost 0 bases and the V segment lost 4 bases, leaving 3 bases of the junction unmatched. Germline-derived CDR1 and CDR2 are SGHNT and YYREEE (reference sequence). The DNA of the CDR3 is TGTGCCAGCAGCCGGGACAGGAGCTCCTACAATGAGCAGTTCTTC. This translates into CASSRDRSSYNEQFF.

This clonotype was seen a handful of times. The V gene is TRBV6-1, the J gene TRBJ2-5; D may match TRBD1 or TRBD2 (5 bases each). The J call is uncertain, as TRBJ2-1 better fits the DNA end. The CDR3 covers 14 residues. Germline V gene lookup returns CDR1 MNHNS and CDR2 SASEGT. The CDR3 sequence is CASSVSRGAETQFF. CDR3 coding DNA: TGTGCCAGCAGTGTCAGTAGGGGAGCGGAGACCCAGTTCTTC.

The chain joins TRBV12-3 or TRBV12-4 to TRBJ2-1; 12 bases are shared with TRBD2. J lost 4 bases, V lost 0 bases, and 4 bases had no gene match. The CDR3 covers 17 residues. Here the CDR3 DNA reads TGTGCCAGCAGTTTAGCTGGGACTAGCGGGCAATACAATGAGCAGTTCTTC. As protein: CASSLAGTSGQYNEQFF.

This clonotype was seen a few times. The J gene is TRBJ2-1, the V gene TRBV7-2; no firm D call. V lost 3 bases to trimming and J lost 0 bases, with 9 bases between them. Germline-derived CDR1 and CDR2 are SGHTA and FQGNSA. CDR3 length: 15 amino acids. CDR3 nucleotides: TGTGCCAGCAGCTTGTACAGCAGCTCCTACAATGAGCAGTTCTTC. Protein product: CASSLYSSSYNEQFF. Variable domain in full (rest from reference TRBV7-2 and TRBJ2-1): GAGVSQSPSNKVTEKGKDVELRCDPISGHTALYWYRQSLGQGLEFLIYFQGNSAPDKSGLPSDRFSAERTGGSVSTLTIQRTQQEDSAVYLCASSLYSSSYNEQFFGPGTRLTVL.

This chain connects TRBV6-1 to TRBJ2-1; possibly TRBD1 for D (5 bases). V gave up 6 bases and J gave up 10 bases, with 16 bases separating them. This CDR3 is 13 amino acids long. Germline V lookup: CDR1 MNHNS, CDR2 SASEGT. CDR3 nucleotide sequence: TGTGCCAGCAGCCCAGGGATGTCCTACGAGCAGTTCTTC. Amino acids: CASSPGMSYEQFF.

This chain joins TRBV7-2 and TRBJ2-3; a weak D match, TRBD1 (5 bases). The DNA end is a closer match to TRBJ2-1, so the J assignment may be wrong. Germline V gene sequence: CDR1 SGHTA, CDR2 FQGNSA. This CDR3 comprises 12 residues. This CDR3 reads CASSFQGYEQFF. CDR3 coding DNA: TGTGCCAGCAGCTTCCAGGGCTACGAGCAGTTCTTC.

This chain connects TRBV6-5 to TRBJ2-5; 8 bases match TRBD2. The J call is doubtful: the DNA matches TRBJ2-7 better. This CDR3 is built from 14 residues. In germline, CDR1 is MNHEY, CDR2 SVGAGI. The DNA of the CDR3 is TGTGCCAGCACTCCGACTAGCGACCCCTACGAGCAGTACTTC. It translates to CASTPTSDPYEQYF.

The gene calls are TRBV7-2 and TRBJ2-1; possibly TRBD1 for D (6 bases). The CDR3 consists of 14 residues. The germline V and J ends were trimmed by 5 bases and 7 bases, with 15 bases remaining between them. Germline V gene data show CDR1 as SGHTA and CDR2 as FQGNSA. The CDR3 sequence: CASSAGNRVNEQFF. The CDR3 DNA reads TGTGCCAGCAGCGCTGGAAACAGGGTTAATGAGCAGTTCTTC. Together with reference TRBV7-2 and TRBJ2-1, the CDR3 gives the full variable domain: GAGVSQSPSNKVTEKGKDVELRCDPISGHTALYWYRQSLGQGLEFLIYFQGNSAPDKSGLPSDRFSAERTGGSVSTLTIQRTQQEDSAVYLCASSAGNRVNEQFFGPGTRLTVL.

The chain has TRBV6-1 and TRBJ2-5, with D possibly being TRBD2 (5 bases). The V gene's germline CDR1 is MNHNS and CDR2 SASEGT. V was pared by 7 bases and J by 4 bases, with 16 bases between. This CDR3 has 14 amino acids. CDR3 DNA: TGTGCCAGCACTCCGGCGGCGGGTGGAGAGACCCAGTACTTC. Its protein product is CASTPAAGGETQYF.

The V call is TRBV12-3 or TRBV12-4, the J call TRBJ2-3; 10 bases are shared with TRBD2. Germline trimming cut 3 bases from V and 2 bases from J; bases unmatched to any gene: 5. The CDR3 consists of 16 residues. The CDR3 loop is CASSFVSGGYTDTQYF. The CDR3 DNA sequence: TGTGCCAGCAGTTTTGTTAGCGGGGGGTACACAGATACGCAGTATTTT.

The CDR3 DNA reads TGTGCCAGCAGCTTAGTCGGCAGTATGAACACTGAAGCTTTCTTT. Translation: CASSLVGSMNTEAFF. The gene calls are TRBV7-2 and TRBJ1-1; D ambiguous. CDR3 length equals 15 residues. The germline V gene has CDR1 SGHTA and CDR2 FQGNSA. V gave up 1 base and J gave up 0 bases, with 9 bases separating them.

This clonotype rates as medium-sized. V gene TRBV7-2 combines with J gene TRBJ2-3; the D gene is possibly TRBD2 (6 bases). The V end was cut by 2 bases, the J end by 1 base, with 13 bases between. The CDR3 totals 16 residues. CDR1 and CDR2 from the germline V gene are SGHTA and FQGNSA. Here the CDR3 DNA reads TGTGCCAGCAGCTTAACTACGGGAGCGGGCACAGATACGCAGTATTTT. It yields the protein CASSLTTGAGTDTQYF.

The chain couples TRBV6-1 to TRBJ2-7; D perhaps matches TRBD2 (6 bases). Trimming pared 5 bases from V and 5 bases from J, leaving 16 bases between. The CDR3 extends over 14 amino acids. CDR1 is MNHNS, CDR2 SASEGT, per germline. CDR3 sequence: CASSPGLRDHEQYF. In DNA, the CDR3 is TGTGCCAGCAGTCCGGGACTCCGGGACCACGAGCAGTACTTC.

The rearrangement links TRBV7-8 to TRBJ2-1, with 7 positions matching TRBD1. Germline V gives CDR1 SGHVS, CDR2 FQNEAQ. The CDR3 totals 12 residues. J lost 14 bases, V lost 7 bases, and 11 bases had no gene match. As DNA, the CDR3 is TGTGCCAGCAACAGCCCCGGGACAGTGGAGTTCTTC. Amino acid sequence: CASNSPGTVEFF.

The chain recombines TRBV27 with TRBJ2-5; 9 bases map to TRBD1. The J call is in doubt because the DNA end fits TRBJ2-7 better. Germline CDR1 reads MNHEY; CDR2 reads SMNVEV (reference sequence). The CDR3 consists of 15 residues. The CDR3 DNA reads TGTGCCAGCAGTTTGAGGGGGACAGGGTCCTACGAGCAGTACTTC. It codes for CASSLRGTGSYEQYF.